This TCR beta chain was sequenced for a study of CD8+CD57+ T cells in acquired aplastic anemia. Study background: Sorted CD4+ and CD8+ cells gave a mean 3.2 ug DNA, range 0.2 to 27.4 ug. Sequencing produced an average of about 10.8 million reads per healthy donor for CD4+ cells. Overall study results and limits: Researchers reported that CD8+ Simpson's diversity was not significantly different in patients versus controls.

Comment on this clonotype: Antigen specificity is unknown.

Profiling that covered TCR beta VDJ and CDR3 relied on genomic DNA as its template. TCRdb ran MiXCR on the reads and lists one entry per CDR3 protein. There are about 62,000 distinct CDR3 sequences in the sample; about 54% occur only once, and about 2.5% lies in the top ten. Germline assignment: CDR1 DFQATT and CDR2 SNEGSKA (reference sequence). The ends lost 4 bases at V and 10 bases at J; junction bases unmatched: 16. The CDR3 sequence is 16 residues long. Input material: sorted CD4+, CD8+, or CD8+CD57+ T cells (not recorded which) from PBMCs. The sequence came from a human donor in good health, serving as a control. The chain employs TRBV20-1 and TRBJ1-6; the match to TRBD1 covers 7 bases. The CDR3, as DNA: TGCAGTGCTACGAAAATGACAGGGTTTATATTGTCACCCCTCCACTTT. Protein sequence: CSATKMTGFILSPLHF.